Below are 2 T cell receptor beta chains sequenced from a single sample in a study of PD-L1 blockade in urothelial cancer. Only in-frame clones appear in the TCRdb table, and some are missing; sequencing was by immunoSEQ multiplex PCR. The sample holds 95,000 to 100,000 clones, 80% to 90% seen once. The time point was: pretreatment peripheral blood. The specimen comprised PBMCs, sampled around atezolizumab (anti-PD-L1) treatment. The receptors were sampled from a man aged 55 to 70 with urothelial cancer.

The rearrangement links TRBV19 to TRBJ2-7; TRBD1 matches 9 bases. V lost 0 bases and J lost 6; bases outside the gene matches: 6. The CDR3 loop spans 15 amino acids. Per germline, CDR1 LNHDA and CDR2 SQIVND (reference sequence). CDR3 in amino acids: CASSIEGTGRGEQYF. CDR3 bases: TGTGCCAGTAGTATAGAGGGGACAGGGCGGGGCGAGCAGTACTTC.

The rearrangement joins TRBV5-4 to TRBJ2-1; D unresolved. CDR1 is SGHNT and CDR2 is YYREEE in the germline V gene (reference sequence). This CDR3 is built from 14 residues. V lost 0 bases, J lost 7 bases, and 11 bases lay in between. The CDR3 protein is CASSLASWVNEQFF. The CDR3 DNA is TGTGCCAGCAGCTTGGCTAGTTGGGTTAATGAGCAGTTCTTC.